These 5 T cell receptor beta chains came from one sample sequenced in a study of cytomegalovirus exposure and HLA in healthy donors. The PCR made use of 60 Vbeta and 13 Jbeta primers. Method: immunoSEQ multiplex PCR; TCRdb's copy keeps in-frame clones and lacks some. The sample holds approximately 77,000 clones, 72% seen once. Sequenced sample: PBMCs. The receptors originated from a man in his 60s in good health and CMV-seropositive.

The V gene is TRBV30, the J gene TRBJ2-5; 10 nucleotides agree with TRBD1. V was clipped by 2 bases and J by 8 bases; unmatched bases: 5. Looked up from germline, CDR1 is GTSNPN and CDR2 is SVGIG (reference sequence). The CDR3 sequence is 13 residues long. Here the CDR3 reads CAWSWRDRGTQYF. CDR3 DNA: TGTGCCTGGAGTTGGAGGGACAGGGGTACCCAGTACTTC.

The V and J genes are TRBV4-1 and TRBJ2-3, with a tentative D call TRBD1 (5 bases). The CDR3 totals 17 residues. Germline loops: CDR1 MGHRA, CDR2 YSYEKL. V was trimmed by 3 bases and J by 5 bases, leaving 21 bases between them. CDR3 DNA sequence: TGCGCCAGCAGCCAGATCCCCCAGGGAATGGTCGGAGATACGCAGTATTTT. Amino acid sequence: CASSQIPQGMVGDTQYF.

The chain combines TRBV27 with TRBJ2-1; 11 bases agree with TRBD1. CDR3 size: 15 residues. V gave up 4 bases and J gave up 8 bases; unmatched junction bases: 7. The germline V gene has CDR1 MNHEY and CDR2 SMNVEV (reference sequence). CDR3 nucleotide sequence: TGTGCCAGCAGTTCTCCAGGACAGGGGGCCGATGAGCAGTTCTTC. It codes for CASSSPGQGADEQFF.

The rearrangement uses TRBV14 and TRBJ2-1, with D perhaps TRBD2 (5 bases). The CDR3 loop spans 13 amino acids. Germline V gene data show CDR1 as SGHDN and CDR2 as FVKESK. Trimming stripped 4 bases from V and 12 bases from J, with 16 bases between. CDR3 region: CASSLSARARQFF. The CDR3 DNA is TGTGCCAGCAGCCTTTCCGCGAGGGCTCGGCAGTTCTTC.

This chain joins TRBV19 and TRBJ2-1; D gene uncertain. Trimming cost V 9 bases and J 0 bases, with 6 bases left between them. The V gene's germline CDR1 is LNHDA and CDR2 SQIVND (reference sequence). The CDR3 loop spans 12 amino acids. The CDR3 sequence is CASRLSYNEQFF. The DNA of the CDR3 is TGTGCCAGCCGACTCTCCTACAATGAGCAGTTCTTC.